The entry below gives a single T cell receptor (beta chain) sequence along with its context. The antigen it binds to is not known. No much larger clonotype is one base removed from it; base qualities were not supplied. For CDR1 and CDR2, the germline V gene (reference sequence) lists SEHNR and FQNEAQ. Taken from cysteine to phenylalanine, the CDR3 has 14 residues. Here the CDR3 DNA is all that survives: 42 bases in frame from base 1. V is cut by 5 bases and J by 0 bases, and the space between the germline ends is 5 bases. These data originate in a study of shared clonotypes between healthy human individuals (dated by TCRdb to the early 2020s). With respect to the entire study: Three men and a couple of women, aged 18 to 49 years, made up the cohort. For each donor, CD4 naive and CD4 memory were each given three plates, CD8 naive was given two plates, and CD8 memory was given one plate. To estimate repertoire size and how much clonotype sharing occurs between individuals, the study deeply sequenced the blood TCR repertoires of roughly 5 healthy adults. To increase sequencing depth and limit assay-specific biases, different laboratories used diverse techniques to prepare libraries and sequence TCR repertoires. Each donor's leukapheresis produced roughly between about 0.9 and 9.5 billion PBMCs.

Donors were healthy HIV-negative adults with no recently reported acute infections or vaccinations. All donors were Caucasian adults living in Nashville, Tennessee, USA. CD4+ T cells were enriched by magnetic negative selection, after which naive cells were positively selected on CD45RA and the negative fraction was taken as the memory subset. After blood collection by leukapheresis, PBMCs were isolated using Ficoll-Histopaque density gradient centrifugation and then cryopreserved in the vapor phase of liquid nitrogen. Analytical flow cytometry was used to check the purity and quantity of each magnetically sorted T cell population. Genomic DNA was isolated from every sorted fraction and measured by UV absorbance on a Nanodrop 2000c. Using the deep immunoSEQ assay, multiplex PCR amplified TCR CDR3 regions from genomic DNA. For each cell subset, the extracted genomic DNA was distributed evenly across all wells of several immunoSEQ 96-well plates, and each plate served as one replicate. Each replicate PCR for sorted subsets received approximately 200 ng genomic DNA, equal to roughly 30,000 T cell genomes. The purified libraries were quantified using a Qubit 3.0 fluorometer, sized with a Bioanalyzer 2100, and then quantified again using the KAPA Library Quantification kit. Every immunoSEQ 96-well plate was sequenced on a dedicated single-read 150-cycle Illumina NextSeq 550 flow cell. On the authors' methods: Because the immunoSEQ output included only junctional sequences and no quality scores, the filtering could not be the same as the filtering used for full-length reads. To assign V/J genes and CDR3, sequences were annotated against IMGT germline references using PyIR, a Python wrapper for IgBLAST v1.9. Reads were removed for weak V/J assignments (E-value above 1e-6), missing CDR3, stop codons, out-of-frame junctions, or ambiguous translated residues. V3J clonotypes were defined as sequences sharing an identical inferred V gene, J gene, and CDR3 amino acid sequence. To compute the percentage overlap between repertoires, the number of shared unique clonotypes was divided by the size of the smaller repertoire. RTK rarefaction, the Chao1 estimator, and Recon v2.1 estimates of unobserved clonotypes were used to assess repertoire richness. For all TCRbeta clonotypes obtained by the gDNA method from a few donors, generation probabilities were computed with OLGA. Held by TCRdb, this immuneACCESS table contains in-frame sequences only and omits some clones. Under half of the omission traces to an unresolved V gene where checked; the cause of the rest is unknown. V, J and clone size are taken as reported in that table, and D and trimming were inferred from the DNA itself. Here the sample has 600,000 to 800,000 clones; 72% occur a single time. Under 2% of the sample belongs to the ten largest clones.

Results the study describes overall, beyond this receptor: Across several donors, around 5% of naive CD4, approximately 3.5% of naive CD8, 2% to 2.5% of memory CD4, and under 0.45% of memory CD8 clonotypes were shared. Higher generation probabilities were observed for clonotypes shared by all four sorted-subset donors than for non-shared clonotypes. Naive subsets generally had larger estimated clonotype richness than memory subsets. Sampling was restricted to blood, and TCR repertoires in tissue are likely to differ from TCR repertoires in blood. Even with the large sequencing depth, rarefaction of the sorted-subset datasets indicated that sequencing was incomplete. Pairwise subsampling led to the expectation that sequencing depth would affect the degree of clonotype sharing among donors. Because the study included a small number of donors, the genetic and exposure-history diversity represented was limited.

The origin of this receptor is a woman younger than 45 in good health. This receptor chain uses TRBV7-9 and TRBJ2-6, with no reliable assignment of the D segment. Sequenced sample: memory CD4+ T cells sorted from blood. What the cell subset or site label conveys for this sample: CD45RA-negative fraction. The CDR3 is CASSHDSGANVLTF. The nucleotide sequence reads as follows: TGTGCCAGCAGCCATGACTCTGGGGCCAACGTCCTGACTTTC.